This entry is about one T cell receptor beta chain. Its antigen is currently unknown. Method: immunoSEQ multiplex PCR; TCRdb's copy keeps in-frame clones and lacks some. The sample consists of tens of thousands of clones, approximately 90% of them appearing once. This sample is part of a study of regulatory and conventional T cells in RAG deficiency. V dropped 5 bases and J dropped 0 bases, with 14 bases sitting between them. This CDR3 spans 14 amino acids. In germline, CDR1 is GTSNPN, CDR2 SVGIG (reference sequence). General study findings and limits: Shannon entropy was markedly lower and Simpson indices higher in RAG-deficient patients than control T-cell subsets. Compared with controls, unique Treg TCR beta sequences dropped about 97-fold in Omenn syndrome and CID/AS. In Omenn syndrome, Treg and Tconv repertoires overlapped >80%.

These data are also associated with another study on regulatory T cells. That study reports: Primers: 52 TRBV forward and 13 TRBJ reverse. Regulatory T cells showed the strongest V-J pair restriction and V/J gene skewing among patient repertoires.

V and J are TRBV30 and TRBJ2-7; no clear D gene. The receptor was isolated from a human donor in good health. The material sequenced was CD8+ T cells sorted from blood. CDR3 bases: TGTGCCTGGGTAGGCGCGAGCCGCTCCTACGAGCAGTACTTC. Protein product: CAWVGASRSYEQYF.